The next 3 T cell receptor beta chains were all read from a single sample in a study of blood T cell repertoires in COVID-19. Here immunoSEQ multiplex PCR was the method, and the copy in TCRdb shows in-frame clones only, minus some. Among under 300,000 clones, approximately 82% were seen once, and the ten largest hold about 4.3%. The sample taken for sequencing was peripheral blood. The receptors stem from a man between 60 and 75 years old who had recovered from COVID-19.

This sequence joins TRBV6-5 and TRBJ1-3; D is ambiguous. V dropped 5 bases and J dropped 0 bases, with 5 bases sitting between them. The CDR3 consists of 13 residues. Germline CDR1 MNHEY, CDR2 SVGAGI. CDR3 bases: TGTGCCAGCAGTCACAACTCTGGAAACACCATATATTTT. Translated: CASSHNSGNTIYF.

V and J are TRBV2 and TRBJ2-5; D not certain. CDR3 length: 14 amino acids. The germline V gene encodes CDR1 SNHLY and CDR2 FYNNEI. The V gene lost 7 bases and the J gene lost 0 bases, with 12 bases spanning the gap. The CDR3 sequence: CASTREVYQETQYF. The CDR3 nucleotides are TGTGCCAGCACGAGAGAAGTGTACCAAGAGACCCAGTACTTC.

CDR3 nucleotides: TGCAGTGCTGACACAGGGGTTGGGCAGTACTTC. It translates to CSADTGVGQYF. The chain combines TRBV20-1 with TRBJ2-7, with 7 nucleotides matching TRBD1. Germline values: CDR1 DFQATT, CDR2 SNEGSKA (reference sequence). The CDR3 runs to 11 residues. With V trimmed by 5 bases and J by 9 bases, 7 bases remained unmatched.